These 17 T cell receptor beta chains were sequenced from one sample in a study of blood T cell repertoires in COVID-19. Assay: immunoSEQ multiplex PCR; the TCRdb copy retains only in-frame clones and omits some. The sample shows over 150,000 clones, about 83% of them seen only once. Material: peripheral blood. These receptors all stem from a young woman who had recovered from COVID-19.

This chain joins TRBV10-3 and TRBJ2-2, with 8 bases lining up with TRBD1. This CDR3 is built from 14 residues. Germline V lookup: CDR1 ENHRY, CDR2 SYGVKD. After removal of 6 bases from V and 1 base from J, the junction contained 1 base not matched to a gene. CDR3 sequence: CAIRGTGNTGELFF. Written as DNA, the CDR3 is TGTGCCATCAGGGGGACAGGGAACACCGGGGAGCTGTTTTTT.

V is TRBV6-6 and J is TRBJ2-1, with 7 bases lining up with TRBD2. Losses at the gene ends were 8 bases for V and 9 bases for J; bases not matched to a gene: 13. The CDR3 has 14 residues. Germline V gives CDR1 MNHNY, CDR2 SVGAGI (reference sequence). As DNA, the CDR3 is TGTGCCAGCGGGGTGGGGGGGAGCAGGAGTGAGCAGTTCTTC. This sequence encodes CASGVGGSRSEQFF.

The CDR3 protein is CASSVGRQGTNYGYTF. The CDR3 DNA is TGTGCCAGCAGCGTTGGAAGACAGGGAACTAACTATGGCTACACCTTC. The chain couples TRBV9 to TRBJ1-2; 7 bases line up with TRBD1. Looked up from germline, CDR1 is SGDLS and CDR2 is YYNGEE. With 2 bases clipped from V and 0 bases from J, the junction kept 7 bases outside the gene matches. The CDR3 is 16 residues long.

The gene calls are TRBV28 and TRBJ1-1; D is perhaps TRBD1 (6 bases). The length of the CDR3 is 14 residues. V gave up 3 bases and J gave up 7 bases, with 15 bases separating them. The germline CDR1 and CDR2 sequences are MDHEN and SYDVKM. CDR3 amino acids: CASSFLGASGEAFF. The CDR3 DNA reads TGTGCCAGCAGTTTCTTGGGGGCTAGCGGTGAAGCTTTCTTT.

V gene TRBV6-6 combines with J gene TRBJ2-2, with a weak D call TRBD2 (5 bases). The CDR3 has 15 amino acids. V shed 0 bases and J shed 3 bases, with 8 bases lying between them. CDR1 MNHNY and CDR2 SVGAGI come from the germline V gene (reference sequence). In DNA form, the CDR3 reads TGTGCCAGCAGTTACTCTGGAGCGGACACCGGGGAGCTGTTTTTT. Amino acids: CASSYSGADTGELFF.

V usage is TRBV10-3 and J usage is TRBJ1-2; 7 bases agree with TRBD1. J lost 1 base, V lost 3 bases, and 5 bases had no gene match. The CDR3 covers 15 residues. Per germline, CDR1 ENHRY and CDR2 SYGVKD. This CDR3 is CAISDAGGGNYGYTF. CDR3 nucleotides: TGTGCCATCAGTGATGCAGGGGGTGGTAACTATGGCTACACCTTC.

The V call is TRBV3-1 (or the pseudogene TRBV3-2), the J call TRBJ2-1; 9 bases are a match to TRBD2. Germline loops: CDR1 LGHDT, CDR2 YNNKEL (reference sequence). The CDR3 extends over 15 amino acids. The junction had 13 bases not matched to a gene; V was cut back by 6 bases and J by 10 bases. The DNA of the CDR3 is TGTGCCAGCAGTTCCGGGACTAGCCTATTAGGAGAGCAGTTCTTC. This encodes CASSSGTSLLGEQFF.

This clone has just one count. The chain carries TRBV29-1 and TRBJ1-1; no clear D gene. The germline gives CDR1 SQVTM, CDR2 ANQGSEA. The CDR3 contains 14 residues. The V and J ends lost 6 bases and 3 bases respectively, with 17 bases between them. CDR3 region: CSVASPLRDTEAFF. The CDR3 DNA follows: TGCAGCGTCGCGTCCCCATTGCGGGACACTGAAGCTTTCTTT. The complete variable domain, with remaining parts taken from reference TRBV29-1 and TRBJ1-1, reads SAVISQKPSRDICQRGTSLTIQCQVDSQVTMMFWYRQQPGQSLTLIATANQGSEATYESGFVIDKFPISRPNLTFSTLTVSNMSPEDSSIYLCSVASPLRDTEAFFGQGTRLTVV.

The CDR3 spells CASSPGMGGANVLTF. The CDR3, as DNA: TGTGCCAGCAGCCCCGGGATGGGAGGGGCCAACGTCCTGACTTTC. The chain joins TRBV5-4 to TRBJ2-6, with D possibly TRBD2 on 5 matching bases. The germline CDR1 and CDR2 sequences are SGHNT and YYREEE (reference sequence). The length of the CDR3 is 15 residues. The V end was cut by 4 bases, the J end by 4 bases, with 12 bases between.

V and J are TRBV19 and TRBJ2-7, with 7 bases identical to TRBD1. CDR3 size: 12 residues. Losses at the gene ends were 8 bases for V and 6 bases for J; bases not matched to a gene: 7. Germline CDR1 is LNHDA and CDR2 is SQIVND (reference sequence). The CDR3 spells CASADRVGEQYF. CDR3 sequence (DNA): TGTGCCAGTGCCGACAGGGTCGGCGAGCAGTACTTC.

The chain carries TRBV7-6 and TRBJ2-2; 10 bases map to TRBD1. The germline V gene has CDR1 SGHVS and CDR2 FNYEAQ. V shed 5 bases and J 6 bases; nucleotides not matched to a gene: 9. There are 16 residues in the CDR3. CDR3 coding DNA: TGTGCCAGCAGCCTACCGGGACAGGGGAATGCCGGGGAGCTGTTTTTT. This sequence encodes CASSLPGQGNAGELFF. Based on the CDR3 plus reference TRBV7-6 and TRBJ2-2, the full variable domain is GAGVSQSPRYKVTKRGQDVALRCDPISGHVSLYWYRQALGQGPEFLTYFNYEAQQDKSGLPNDRFSAERPEGSISTLTIQRTEQRDSAMYRCASSLPGQGNAGELFFGEGSRLTVL.

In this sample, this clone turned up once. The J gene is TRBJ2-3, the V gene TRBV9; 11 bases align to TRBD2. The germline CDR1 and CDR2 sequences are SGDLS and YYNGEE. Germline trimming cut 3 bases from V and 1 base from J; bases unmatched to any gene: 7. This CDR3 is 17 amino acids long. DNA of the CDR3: TGTGCCAGCAGCGGTAGCGGGGGGGCTTCAGGCACAGATACGCAGTATTTT. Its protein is CASSGSGGASGTDTQYF.

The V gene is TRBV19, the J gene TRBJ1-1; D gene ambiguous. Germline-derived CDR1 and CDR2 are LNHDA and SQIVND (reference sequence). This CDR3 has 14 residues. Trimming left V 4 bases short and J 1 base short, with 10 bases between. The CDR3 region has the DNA TGTGCCAGTAGTAACGGACGGGAGAACACTGAAGCTTTCTTT. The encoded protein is CASSNGRENTEAFF.

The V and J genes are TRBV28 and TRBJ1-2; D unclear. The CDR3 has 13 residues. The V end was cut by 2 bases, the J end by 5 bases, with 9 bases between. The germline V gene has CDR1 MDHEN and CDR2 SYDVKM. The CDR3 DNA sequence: TGTGCCAGCAGTTTACGGGCGGGATATGGCTACACCTTC. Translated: CASSLRAGYGYTF.

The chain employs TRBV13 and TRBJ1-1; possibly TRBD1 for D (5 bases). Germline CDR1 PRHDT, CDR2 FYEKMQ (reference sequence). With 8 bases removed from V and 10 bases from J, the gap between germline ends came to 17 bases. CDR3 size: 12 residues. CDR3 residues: CASGRQRDGAFF. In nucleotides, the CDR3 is TGTGCCAGCGGCCGACAGCGGGATGGAGCTTTCTTT.

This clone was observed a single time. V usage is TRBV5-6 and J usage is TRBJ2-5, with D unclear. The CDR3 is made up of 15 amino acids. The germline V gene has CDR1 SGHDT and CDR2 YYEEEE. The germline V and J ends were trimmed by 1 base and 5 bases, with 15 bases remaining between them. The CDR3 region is CASSLLPTTMETQYF. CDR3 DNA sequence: TGTGCCAGCAGCTTGCTCCCGACGACAATGGAGACCCAGTACTTC.

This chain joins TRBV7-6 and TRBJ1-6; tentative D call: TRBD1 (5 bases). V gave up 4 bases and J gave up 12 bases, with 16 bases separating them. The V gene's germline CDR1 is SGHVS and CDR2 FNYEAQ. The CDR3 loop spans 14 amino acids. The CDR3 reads CASSSRVSGVPLHF. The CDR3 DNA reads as TGTGCCAGCAGCTCCAGGGTCTCTGGCGTACCCCTCCACTTT.